The rows below give T cell receptor beta chains drawn from one sample of a study of blood T cell repertoires in COVID-19. This table comes from immunoSEQ multiplex PCR, and its TCRdb copy is limited to in-frame clones, with some not included. Of around 200,000 clones listed, approximately 85% were seen once; the top ten hold 6.2%. What was sequenced was PBMCs or T cells enriched from blood (not recorded which). These receptor sequences come from a man aged 35 to 55 who had recovered from COVID-19. Each CDR3 is given with its conserved first and last residue. The D gene is left open where the match is weak. Expanded clones get a size class; other rows say once, few or many, or leave the size out.

V gene	clone size	J gene	D gene	CDR3 DNA	CDR3 protein
TRBV28	NA	TRBJ1-2	NA	TGTGCCAGCAGTCCGAGCGGGCAGGGCTTTCATGGCTACACCTTC	CASSPSGQGFHGYTF
TRBV11-2	NA	TRBJ2-7	TRBD2	TGTGCCAGCAGGCCCCTAGCGGGGACCTCCTACGAGCAGTACTTC	CASRPLAGTSYEQYF
TRBV20-1	NA	TRBJ2-1	TRBD1	TGCAGTGCTAGTGTCGCCGGGACAGGGGTATACAATGAGCAGTTCTTC	CSASVAGTGVYNEQFF
TRBV9	NA	TRBJ2-3	NA	TGTGCCAGCAGCGTAGCAGGGAACTCAGATACGCAGTATTTT	CASSVAGNSDTQYF
TRBV7-3	NA	TRBJ1-6	NA	TGTGCCAGCAGCAGCTCTCCACACGGCGCGGGTTCACCCCTCCACTTT	CASSSSPHGAGSPLHF
TRBV11-2	NA	TRBJ2-7	NA	TGTGCCAGCAGCTTGGGGGCCCGGACGGACGAGCAGTACTTC	CASSLGARTDEQYF
TRBV12-3/TRBV12-4	NA	TRBJ1-1	NA	TGTGCCAGCAGCTGGGGCGTGAACACTGAAGCTTTCTTT	CASSWGVNTEAFF
TRBV7-9	NA	TRBJ1-5	TRBD1	TGTGCCAGCAGCCTACCGGGACAGGGGGCCTATAGCAATCAGCCCCAGCATTTT	CASSLPGQGAYSNQPQHF
TRBV4-2	NA	TRBJ1-4	NA	TGTGCCAGCAGCCAAGATACCGGGGGGGCGAGTGAAAAACTGTTTTTT	CASSQDTGGASEKLFF
TRBV12-3/TRBV12-4	NA	TRBJ1-1	NA	TGTGCCAGCAGTTTAAGGGGGAAAACTGAAGCTTTCTTT	CASSLRGKTEAFF
TRBV2	NA	TRBJ2-7	NA	TGTGCCAGCTCCCAAAGGCGGGCCTACGAGCAGTACTTC	CASSQRRAYEQYF
TRBV9	NA	TRBJ1-1	NA	TGTGCCAGCGGGGGGGATGTGAACACTGAAGCTTTCTTT	CASGGDVNTEAFF
TRBV27	NA	TRBJ1-1	NA	TGTGCCAGCAGCGGGGGGTGGAACACTGAAGCTTTCTTT	CASSGGWNTEAFF
TRBV7-3	NA	TRBJ2-3	NA	TGTGCCAGCAGCCAGGGACTCAGCACAGATACGCAGTATTTT	CASSQGLSTDTQYF
TRBV30	NA	TRBJ2-5	TRBD1	TGTGCCTGGAGTTCAGGGGGACAAGAGACCCAGTACTTC	CAWSSGGQETQYF
TRBV3-1/TRBV3-2	once	TRBJ2-2	TRBD1	TGTGCCAGCAGCCCCGGACAGGTCGGCACCGGGGAGCTGTTTTTT	CASSPGQVGTGELFF
TRBV3-1/TRBV3-2	NA	TRBJ2-3	TRBD1	TGTGCCAGCAGATACAGGGGAGATACGCAGTATTTT	CASRYRGDTQYF
TRBV12-3/TRBV12-4	NA	TRBJ2-7	NA	TGTGCCAGCAGTTTGGGCAGCTTCTACGAGCAGTACTTC	CASSLGSFYEQYF
TRBV27	NA	TRBJ2-2	NA	TGTGCCAGCAGTTTTGGTCTCAGAACCGGGGAGCTGTTTTTT	CASSFGLRTGELFF
TRBV27	NA	TRBJ1-2	NA	TGTGCCAGCAGTCTAGGAACTGGAAGAGGGACCTTC	CASSLGTGRGTF
TRBV7-2	NA	TRBJ1-3	NA	TGTGCCAGCAGCGTTGACACTCGAAACACCATATATTTT	CASSVDTRNTIYF
TRBV6-5	NA	TRBJ1-1	TRBD1	TGTGCCAGCACCGAAGGGGGCGCGGTCACTGAAGCTTTCTTT	CASTEGGAVTEAFF
TRBV18	NA	TRBJ1-1	TRBD1	TGTGCCAGCTCACCCCGGGACAGGGCCTACACTGAAGCTTTCTTT	CASSPRDRAYTEAFF
TRBV11-3	once	TRBJ2-3	NA	TGTGCCAGCAGCCGAGGACTAACAGAAGATACGCAGTATTTT	CASSRGLTEDTQYF
TRBV6-5	NA	TRBJ2-5	TRBD2	TGTGCCAGCTTTAAATGGGCGGGAGAAGAGACCCAGTACTTC	CASFKWAGEETQYF
TRBV19	few	TRBJ1-2	NA	TGTGCCAGTAGGAAACAGGGTGATGACTATGGCTACACCTTC	CASRKQGDDYGYTF
TRBV27	NA	TRBJ1-1	TRBD1	TGTGCCAGCAGCCGTTCTTTCGGGACAGGGGTTGAAGCTTTCTTT	CASSRSFGTGVEAFF
TRBV20-1	once	TRBJ1-5	NA	TGCAGTGCTAGTGTCGGGGGTGGGGACAATCAGCCCCAGCATTTT	CSASVGGGDNQPQHF
TRBV19	NA	TRBJ2-3	TRBD2	TGTGCCAGTAGTCGAATGGGGACTAACACAGATACGCAGTATTTT	CASSRMGTNTDTQYF
TRBV28	NA	TRBJ1-2	NA	TGTGCCAGCAGTTACCGGGGAAGGGGGGGCACCTTC	CASSYRGRGGTF
TRBV7-3	NA	TRBJ2-3	NA	TGTGCCAGCAGCTTAGCGGGGGCGGTCACAGATACGCAGTATTTT	CASSLAGAVTDTQYF
TRBV23-1	NA	TRBJ1-1	NA	TGCGCCAGCAAGGCCAGGGAGGCGAACACTGAAGCTTTCTTT	CASKAREANTEAFF
TRBV19	NA	TRBJ1-5	TRBD1	TGTGCCAGTAGTCCGCGGGACAGGGGGATTCGAAATCAGCCCCAGCATTTT	CASSPRDRGIRNQPQHF
TRBV30	NA	TRBJ1-2	TRBD1	TGTGCCTGGAGGGGGACAGTCGGTGGCTACACCTTC	CAWRGTVGGYTF
TRBV15	NA	TRBJ2-3	NA	TGTGCCACCAGCAGCACAGACTACACAGATACGCAGTATTTT	CATSSTDYTDTQYF
TRBV7-8	NA	TRBJ2-7	NA	TGTGCCAGCAGCTATCGGGTCTCATACGAGCAGTACTTC	CASSYRVSYEQYF
TRBV28	NA	TRBJ2-7	TRBD1	TGTGCCAGCAGCCGAGGACAGGCCTACGAGCAGTACTTC	CASSRGQAYEQYF
TRBV28	NA	TRBJ2-3	NA	TGTGCCAGCAGTTTGAGGTCGGCCTTACTTACGCAGTATTTT	CASSLRSALLTQYF
TRBV9	NA	TRBJ2-7	NA	TGTGCCAGCAGCCCATCCTATAACCTCTACGAGCAGTACTTC	CASSPSYNLYEQYF
TRBV3-1/TRBV3-2	NA	TRBJ2-7	NA	TGTGCCAGCAGCCAGACAGGACCTACGAAGCAGTACTTC	CASSQTGPTKQYF
TRBV14	few	TRBJ2-7	TRBD2	TGTGCCAGCTCCCGTAGCGGGAGTTGGGAGCAGTACTTC	CASSRSGSWEQYF
TRBV7-6	NA	TRBJ2-3	TRBD2	TGTGCCAGCAGCTTAGGGACTAGCGGGACAGATACGCAGTATTTT	CASSLGTSGTDTQYF
TRBV5-8	NA	TRBJ1-2	NA	TGTGCCAGCAGCTTGTCGGGCAGGGGAAACTATGGCTACACCTTC	CASSLSGRGNYGYTF
TRBV7-2	NA	TRBJ2-7	TRBD2	TGTGCCAGCAGCCAAACTAGCGGGCCCTACGAGCAGTACTTC	CASSQTSGPYEQYF
TRBV5-1	NA	TRBJ1-2	NA	TGCGCCAGCAGCTTGGCCGGGGGGGATTTTAATTTCTATGGCTACACCTTC	CASSLAGGDFNFYGYTF
TRBV11-2	few	TRBJ1-1	TRBD1	TGTGCCAGCAGCTTGGCTGGACAGGGGGCTGACACTGAAGCTTTCTTT	CASSLAGQGADTEAFF
TRBV28	NA	TRBJ1-1	TRBD1	TGTGCCAGCAGTGGGGGGACAGGGGCCCCTGAAGCTTTCTTT	CASSGGTGAPEAFF